The 9 T cell receptor beta chains reported below all come from one sample, sequenced in a study of early T cells in non-severe SARS-CoV-2 infection. TCRdb reprocessed the 5' RACE reads with MiXCR, giving one entry per CDR3 protein. The repertoire holds roughly 55,000 distinct CDR3 sequences, roughly 10% seen once, with about a tenth in the top ten. The sequenced material came from whole blood. Receptors originate from an adult who was a healthcare worker with PCR-confirmed SARS-CoV-2 infection or an uninfected control (not recorded which).

The V gene is TRBV5-4, the J gene TRBJ2-3; D unresolved. The V end was cut by 0 bases, the J end by 6 bases, with 8 bases between. CDR1 and CDR2 from the germline V gene are SGHNT and YYREEE (reference sequence). The CDR3 has 13 amino acids. CDR3 DNA: TGTGCCAGCAGCTTGGGCTTTTCGGATACGCAGTATTTT. This gives the protein CASSLGFSDTQYF.

At least ten counts were recorded for this clonotype. This sequence joins TRBV3-1 and TRBJ2-2; tentatively, D is TRBD2 (6 bases). This CDR3 comprises 15 residues. Germline lookup yields CDR1 LGHDT and CDR2 YNNKEL (reference sequence). With 5 bases removed from V and 1 base from J, the gap between germline ends came to 11 bases. The CDR3 DNA reads TGTGCCAGCAGCTTTCCGGGACTGAACACCGGGGAGCTGTTTTTT. Protein product: CASSFPGLNTGELFF.

Regarding this clonotype: This could be a read error, since a much larger clone is one nucleotide away. The chain couples TRBV28 to TRBJ1-4, with TRBD1 matching over 10 bases. The CDR3 consists of 17 residues. Per the germline V gene, CDR1 is MDHEN and CDR2 is SYDVKM. In nucleotides, the CDR3 is TGTGCCAGCAGTAGACAGGGGGCAATGGGAACTAATGAAAAACTGCTTTTT. It translates to CASSRQGAMGTNEKLLF.

The chain has TRBV28 and TRBJ1-1; a weak D match, TRBD1 (6 bases). The CDR3 totals 12 residues. Trimming pared 5 bases from V and 9 bases from J, leaving 13 bases between. The V gene's germline CDR1 is MDHEN and CDR2 SYDVKM. The CDR3 sequence is CASSTAGAKAFF. CDR3 coding DNA: TGTGCCAGCAGTACAGCAGGGGCGAAAGCTTTCTTT.

The DNA of the CDR3 is TGTGCCAGCATCAGGGCAGGTAGTGGTGAGCAGTTCTTC. It codes for CASIRAGSGEQFF. The J gene is TRBJ2-1, the V gene TRBV12-3 or TRBV12-4; D may be TRBD1 (5 bases). V lost 7 bases, J lost 9 bases, and 16 bases lay in between. The CDR3 has 13 residues.

The chain is built from TRBV29-1 and TRBJ2-1, with a tentative D call TRBD1 (6 bases). Per the germline V gene, CDR1 is SQVTM and CDR2 is ANQGSEA. The V gene lost 6 bases and the J gene lost 4 bases, with 16 bases spanning the gap. The CDR3 contains 14 residues. The DNA of the CDR3 is TGCAGCGTGGGGACACCCTCCCCTTACAATGAGCAGTTCTTC. As protein: CSVGTPSPYNEQFF.

CDR3 DNA: TGCAGTGCTAGAGATCAGGGCGGAGGAGAGACCCAGTACTTC. Amino acids: CSARDQGGGETQYF. The gene calls are TRBV20-1 and TRBJ2-5; either TRBD1 or TRBD2 may supply D (5 bases each). This CDR3 spans 14 amino acids. With 0 bases removed from V and 4 bases from J, the gap between germline ends came to 12 bases. Germline CDR1 DFQATT, CDR2 SNEGSKA (reference sequence).

This clonotype was counted many times. This rearrangement joins TRBV25-1 to TRBJ2-3; no clear D gene. V lost 1 base and J 5 bases, leaving 16 bases between the germline ends. The CDR3 is 16 residues long. Germline assignment: CDR1 MGHDK and CDR2 SYGVNS. The CDR3 nucleotides are TGTGCCAGCAGTGAATGGGCGAGTTCGGGCGTAGATACGCAGTATTTT. Residues: CASSEWASSGVDTQYF.

This clonotype came up a few times. This sequence joins TRBV11-2 and TRBJ2-2, with D perhaps TRBD2 (6 bases). The CDR3 extends over 18 amino acids. Per germline, CDR1 SGHAT and CDR2 FQNNGV. V lost 5 bases to trimming and J lost 0 bases, with 19 bases between them. For the CDR3, the DNA is TGTGCCAGCAGCCTGTATTCTGGGGGGTTCGCGAACACCGGGGAGCTGTTTTTT. As protein: CASSLYSGGFANTGELFF.